A single sample gave rise to the 5 T cell receptor beta chains below, sequenced in a study of cytomegalovirus exposure and HLA in healthy donors. The PCR used 60 Vbeta and 13 Jbeta primers. The data were produced by immunoSEQ multiplex PCR, yet TCRdb's version contains in-frame clones alone and is incomplete. This table holds approximately 160,000 clones, 65% to 70% found once. The sample comprised PBMCs. The receptors derive from a woman under 30 in good health and CMV-seropositive.

The rearrangement uses TRBV5-6 and TRBJ1-2; 8 positions agree with TRBD1. Per germline, CDR1 SGHDT and CDR2 YYEEEE. CDR3 length: 14 amino acids. V dropped 5 bases and J dropped 4; count of bases not matched to a gene: 7. This CDR3 is CASRQPGTGYGYTF. For the CDR3, the DNA is TGTGCCAGCAGACAGCCAGGGACAGGCTATGGCTACACCTTC.

The gene calls are TRBV14 and TRBJ1-1; TRBD1 is a possible D gene (6 bases). In germline, CDR1 is SGHDN, CDR2 FVKESK. The germline V and J ends were trimmed by 0 bases and 0 bases, with 14 bases remaining between them. The CDR3 spans 17 residues. The CDR3 region is CASSQDPTGSMNTEAFF. In nucleotides, the CDR3 is TGTGCCAGCAGCCAAGATCCGACAGGTTCTATGAACACTGAAGCTTTCTTT.

The rearrangement uses TRBV5-5 and TRBJ2-6, with a weak D call TRBD2 (5 bases). The germline V and J ends were trimmed by 2 bases and 2 bases, with 8 bases remaining between them. CDR3 length equals 15 residues. CDR1 is SGHKS, CDR2 YYEKEE, per germline (reference sequence). CDR3 in DNA: TGTGCCAGCAGCTTCGGGGTAACTGGGGCCAACGTCCTGACTTTC. It specifies CASSFGVTGANVLTF.

The V call is TRBV4-3, the J call TRBJ1-1, with D unresolved. Deletions cut 0 bases from V and 8 bases from J, with 10 bases between. Germline V gives CDR1 LGHNA, CDR2 YSLEER. The CDR3 covers 13 residues. The CDR3 sequence: CASSQDPATEAFF. DNA for the CDR3: TGCGCCAGCAGCCAAGATCCTGCGACAGAAGCTTTCTTT.

The chain combines TRBV7-9 with TRBJ2-5; tentatively, D is TRBD2 (7 bases). V lost 6 bases and J lost 5, with 13 bases in between. This CDR3 region has 13 residues. From germline, CDR1 is SEHNR and CDR2 FQNEAQ (reference sequence). DNA of the CDR3: TGTGCCAGCAGGGCGGGGGCAGGGGAGACCCAGTACTTC. Encoded protein: CASRAGAGETQYF.